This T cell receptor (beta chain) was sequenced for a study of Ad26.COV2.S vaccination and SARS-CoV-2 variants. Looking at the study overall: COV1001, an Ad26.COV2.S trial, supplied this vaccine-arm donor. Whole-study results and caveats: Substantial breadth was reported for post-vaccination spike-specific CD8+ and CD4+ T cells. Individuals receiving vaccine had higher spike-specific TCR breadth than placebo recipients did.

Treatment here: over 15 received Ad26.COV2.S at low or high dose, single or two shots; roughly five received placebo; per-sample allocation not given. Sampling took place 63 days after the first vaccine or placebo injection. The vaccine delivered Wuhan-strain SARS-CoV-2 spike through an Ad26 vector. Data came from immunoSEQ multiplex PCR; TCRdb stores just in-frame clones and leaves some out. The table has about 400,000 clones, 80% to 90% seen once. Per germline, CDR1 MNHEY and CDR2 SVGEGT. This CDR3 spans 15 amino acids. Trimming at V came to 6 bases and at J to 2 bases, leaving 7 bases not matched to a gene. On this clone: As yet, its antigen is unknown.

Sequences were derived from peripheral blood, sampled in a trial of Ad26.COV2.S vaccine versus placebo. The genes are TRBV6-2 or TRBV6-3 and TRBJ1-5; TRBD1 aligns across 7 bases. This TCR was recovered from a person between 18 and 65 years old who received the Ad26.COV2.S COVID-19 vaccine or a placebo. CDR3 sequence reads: CASSKQGSGNQPQHF. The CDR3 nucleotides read TGTGCCAGCAGCAAACAGGGGTCTGGCAATCAGCCCCAGCATTTT.